These 26 T cell receptor beta chains came from one sample sequenced in a study of monozygotic twins with inflammatory bowel disease (dated by TCRdb to between 2018 and 2021). Libraries were built with 5' RACE. Sequenced on an Illumina HiSeq 2500. TCRdb reprocessed the public reads and reports one entry per CDR3 protein sequence, without DNA. The sample's table covers 200,000 to 250,000 distinct CDR3 sequences. The ten largest account for approximately 1.6% of the sample. The specimen sequenced was blood. These receptors were taken from a human donor with ulcerative colitis or Crohn's disease, or a healthy co-twin of an affected twin (not recorded which).

This sequence joins TRBV5-5 and TRBJ1-1. The CDR3 spans 16 residues. The V gene's germline CDR1 is SGHKS and CDR2 YYEKEE (reference sequence). CDR3 residues: CASSPRTGVMNTEAFF.

The CDR3 region is CASSLVTGLNTEAFF. The chain couples TRBV5-1 to TRBJ1-1; TCRdb proposes TRBD1, but this gene call is untestable without DNA. The CDR3 length is 15 residues. The germline V gene encodes CDR1 SGHRS and CDR2 YFSETQ.

The chain recombines TRBV24-1 with TRBJ1-2. The CDR3 runs to 14 residues. Germline values: CDR1 KGHDR, CDR2 SFDVKD. The CDR3 sequence: CATSDTSTNYGYTF.

The CDR3 sequence is CASSSLARGNNEQFF. The chain is built from TRBV6-5 and TRBJ2-1; TCRdb's D call, TRBD2, is unchecked because there is no DNA. Germline V gene data show CDR1 as MNHEY and CDR2 as SVGAGI. The CDR3 is 15 amino acids.

The rearrangement joins TRBV12-3 or TRBV12-4 to TRBJ1-2; with no DNA, the TCRdb D assignment of TRBD1 cannot be verified. CDR3 length equals 13 residues. The CDR3 loop reads CASSPRQGTGYTF.

The chain recombines TRBV5-1 with TRBJ2-7. Germline CDR1 is SGHRS and CDR2 is YFSETQ. CDR3 size: 13 residues. The CDR3 is CASSPTGPYEQYF. Drawing the rest from reference TRBV5-1 and TRBJ2-7, the complete variable domain is KAGVTQTPRYLIKTRGQQVTLSCSPISGHRSVSWYQQTPGQGLQFLFEYFSETQRNKGNFPGRFSGRQFSNSRSEMNVSTLELGDSALYLCASSPTGPYEQYFGPGTRLTVT.

The chain joins TRBV21-1 to TRBJ1-2; the TCRdb D gene call, TRBD1, has no DNA to confirm it. TRBV21-1 is recorded as a pseudogene. The CDR3 is 14 amino acids. The CDR3 protein is CASSKEGGGDGYTF.

V and J are TRBV5-1 and TRBJ2-3; TCRdb proposes TRBD1, but this gene call is untestable without DNA. There are 14 residues in the CDR3. Germline V gene lookup returns CDR1 SGHRS and CDR2 YFSETQ. The CDR3 here is CASGQRGPRHTQYF.

The rearrangement joins TRBV11-1 to TRBJ2-5; no DNA is available, so the TRBD1 call from TCRdb remains unchecked. This CDR3 has 17 residues. Germline loops: CDR1 SGHAT, CDR2 FQDESV (reference sequence). The CDR3 here is CASSLSSLGGGQETQYF.

CDR3 amino acids: CASSYAGGIRYEQYF. The V call is TRBV6-5, the J call TRBJ2-7; TCRdb names TRBD2, which stays unverified in the absence of DNA. The CDR3 spans 15 residues. The V gene's germline CDR1 is MNHEY and CDR2 SVGAGI.

The chain is built from TRBV11-1 and TRBJ2-6; the TCRdb D gene call, TRBD1, has no DNA to confirm it. This CDR3 has 18 amino acids. Germline V gene lookup returns CDR1 SGHAT and CDR2 FQDESV (reference sequence). The CDR3 sequence is CASSLVQGTPLGANVLTF. Together with reference TRBV11-1 and TRBJ2-6, the CDR3 gives the full variable domain: EAEVAQSPRYKITEKSQAVAFWCDPISGHATLYWYRQILGQGPELLVQFQDESVVDDSQLPKDRFSAERLKGVDSTLKIQPAELGDSAMYLCASSLVQGTPLGANVLTFGAGSRLTVL.

The chain has TRBV7-9 and TRBJ1-1; TCRdb outputs TRBD1, but without DNA this stays unchecked. This CDR3 contains 17 residues. CDR1 is SEHNR, CDR2 FQNEAQ, per germline (reference sequence). The CDR3 protein is CASSLNPGRLMNTEAFF.

The chain links TRBV7-9 to TRBJ1-1. Germline V gene lookup returns CDR1 SEHNR and CDR2 FQNEAQ (reference sequence). The CDR3 extends over 11 amino acids. This CDR3 reads CASSLGQEAFF. Full variable domain (missing parts from reference TRBV7-9 and TRBJ1-1): DTGVSQNPRHKITKRGQNVTFRCDPISEHNRLYWYRQTLGQGPEFLTYFQNEAQLEKSRLLSDRFSAERPKGSFSTLEIQRTEQGDSAMYLCASSLGQEAFFGQGTRLTVV.

This chain links TRBV7-2 with TRBJ2-2; TCRdb names TRBD2, which stays unverified in the absence of DNA. The V gene's germline CDR1 is SGHTA and CDR2 FQGNSA. The CDR3 covers 15 residues. The CDR3 loop is CASSPRRGSTGELFF.

The chain carries TRBV6-1 and TRBJ2-7; TCRdb designates TRBD1, a call that cannot be tested without DNA. The CDR3 contains 16 residues. The germline gives CDR1 MNHNS, CDR2 SASEGT. The CDR3 region is CASSPSGTLSPYEQYF.

V gene TRBV6-1 combines with J gene TRBJ2-7; TCRdb designates TRBD1, a call that cannot be tested without DNA. Germline V gives CDR1 MNHNS, CDR2 SASEGT. The CDR3 runs to 15 residues. The CDR3 protein is CASSEAPGTHYEQYF.

The chain employs TRBV19 and TRBJ2-2; TCRdb designates TRBD1, a call that cannot be tested without DNA. The CDR3 runs 13 residues. CDR1 is LNHDA, CDR2 SQIVND, per germline (reference sequence). CDR3 residues: CASKTAPTGELFF.

CDR3 sequence: CASSLARGNPRYEQYF. The chain has TRBV5-1 and TRBJ2-7; the TRBD1 assignment by TCRdb is unverifiable without DNA. From germline, CDR1 is SGHRS and CDR2 YFSETQ. The CDR3 has 16 residues.

V gene TRBV5-1 combines with J gene TRBJ2-1; without DNA, the TCRdb call of TRBD2 cannot be checked. In germline, CDR1 is SGHRS, CDR2 YFSETQ. The CDR3 sequence is 15 residues long. The CDR3 loop reads CASSPQQRGGNEQFF.

CDR3 residues: CASSLSPLGWTKAFF. V and J are TRBV7-2 and TRBJ1-1. The CDR3 spans 15 residues. Germline V gene sequence: CDR1 SGHTA, CDR2 FQGNSA. Looking up the rest from reference TRBV7-2 and TRBJ1-1 gives the full variable domain: GAGVSQSPSNKVTEKGKDVELRCDPISGHTALYWYRQSLGQGLEFLIYFQGNSAPDKSGLPSDRFSAERTGGSVSTLTIQRTQQEDSAVYLCASSLSPLGWTKAFFGQGTRLTVV.

The chain couples TRBV2 to TRBJ2-1; TCRdb lists TRBD1, though no DNA is available to test this call. Germline V gives CDR1 SNHLY, CDR2 FYNNEI. This CDR3 contains 16 residues. CDR3 protein: CASSEEWGGYYNEQFF.

The J gene is TRBJ1-1, the V gene TRBV7-9; lacking DNA, the TRBD1 call made by TCRdb goes unchecked. The CDR3 consists of 13 residues. CDR1 and CDR2 (germline): SEHNR, FQNEAQ (reference sequence). The CDR3 loop is CASGTGGFTEAFF.

The chain employs TRBV7-2 and TRBJ1-2; as DNA is missing, the TRBD1 call by TCRdb cannot be tested. The CDR3 totals 14 residues. CDR1 is SGHTA and CDR2 is FQGNSA in the germline V gene. The CDR3 sequence is CASSAPGQGYGYTF.

V and J are TRBV6-5 and TRBJ1-1. The germline CDR1 and CDR2 sequences are MNHEY and SVGAGI. The CDR3 sequence is 13 residues long. CDR3 loop: CASSYQQRSEAFF.

The chain combines TRBV18 with TRBJ1-2; lacking DNA, the TRBD1 call made by TCRdb goes unchecked. The CDR3 sequence is 16 residues long. Looked up from germline, CDR1 is KGHSH and CDR2 is LQKENI. CDR3 sequence reads: CASSPGQGQANYGYTF.

The rearrangement joins TRBV11-2 to TRBJ2-3. The CDR3 has 12 residues. Germline CDR1 reads SGHAT; CDR2 reads FQNNGV. The CDR3 reads CASSLMGDTQYF. Together with reference TRBV11-2 and TRBJ2-3, the CDR3 gives the full variable domain: EAGVAQSPRYKIIEKRQSVAFWCNPISGHATLYWYQQILGQGPKLLIQFQNNGVVDDSQLPKDRFSAERLKGVDSTLKIQPAKLEDSAVYLCASSLMGDTQYFGPGTRLTVL.